The TCR beta chain described here comes from a study of shared clonotypes between healthy human individuals. The study, taken as a whole, reports: With few donors, the genetic and exposure-history diversity represented was limited. Clonotypes not shared had lower generation probabilities than those common to all four donors.

The genomic DNA of each subset was split evenly across several immunoSEQ plates. Produced via immunoSEQ multiplex PCR; TCRdb's table is partial and in-frame only. The data contain around 2,100,000 clones, over 85% of them seen just once; the ten biggest clones take up 1% to 1.5%. Details on this clone: Its antigen is undetermined.

After removal of 4 bases from V and 7 bases from J, the junction contained 13 bases not matched to a gene. The CDR3 loop spans 15 amino acids. Germline V gene sequence: CDR1 SGDLS, CDR2 YYNGEE. Naive-designated CD8 cells lacked CD45RO, were positively enriched for CCR7, and omitted terminally differentiated effector memory CD45RA+ cells. This TCR was sampled from a man aged 18 to 29 in good health. V gene TRBV9 combines with J gene TRBJ1-2; 7 nucleotides align to TRBD1. The source material was naive CD8+ T cells sorted from blood. For the CDR3, the DNA is TGTGCCAGCAGCCCAAAGGGGGCAGGGTACGGTGGCTACACCTTC. Translating it yields CASSPKGAGYGGYTF.